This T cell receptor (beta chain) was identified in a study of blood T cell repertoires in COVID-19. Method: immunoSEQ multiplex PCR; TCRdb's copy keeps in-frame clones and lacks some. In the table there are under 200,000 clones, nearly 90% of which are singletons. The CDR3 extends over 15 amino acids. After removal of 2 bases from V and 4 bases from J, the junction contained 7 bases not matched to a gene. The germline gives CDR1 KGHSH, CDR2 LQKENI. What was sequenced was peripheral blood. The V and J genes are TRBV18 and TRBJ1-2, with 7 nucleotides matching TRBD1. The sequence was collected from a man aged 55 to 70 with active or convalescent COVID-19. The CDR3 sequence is CASSPTGDRGYGYTF. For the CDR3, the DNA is TGTGCCAGCTCACCAACAGGGGATCGAGGCTATGGCTACACCTTC.